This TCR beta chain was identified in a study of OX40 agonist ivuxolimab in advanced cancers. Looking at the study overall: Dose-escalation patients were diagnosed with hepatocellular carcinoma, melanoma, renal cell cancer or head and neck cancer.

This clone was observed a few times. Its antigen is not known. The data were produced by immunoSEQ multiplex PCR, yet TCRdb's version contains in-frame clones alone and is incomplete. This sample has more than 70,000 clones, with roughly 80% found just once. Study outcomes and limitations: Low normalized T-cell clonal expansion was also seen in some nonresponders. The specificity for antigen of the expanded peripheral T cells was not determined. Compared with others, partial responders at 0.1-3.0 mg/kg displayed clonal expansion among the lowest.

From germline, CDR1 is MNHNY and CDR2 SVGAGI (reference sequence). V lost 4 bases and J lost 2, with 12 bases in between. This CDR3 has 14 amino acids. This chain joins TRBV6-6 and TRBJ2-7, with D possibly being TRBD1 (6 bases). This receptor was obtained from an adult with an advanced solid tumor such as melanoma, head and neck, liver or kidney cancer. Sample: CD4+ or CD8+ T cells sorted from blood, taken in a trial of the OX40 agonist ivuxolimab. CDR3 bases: TGTGCCAGCAGTTCGTGGGACAATACCTACGAGCAGTACTTC. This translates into CASSSWDNTYEQYF.